This T cell receptor beta chain was recovered during a study of CD8+CD57+ T cells in acquired aplastic anemia (dated by TCRdb to the late 2010s). Concerning the study at large: Extracted DNA from sorted CD4+ and CD8+ cells averaged around 2.9 ug, ranging from roughly 0.17 to 27.4 ug. An average of around 10 million reads for CD4+ cells and roughly 12 million reads for CD8+ cells was obtained from healthy donor samples.

The study deep-sequenced TCR repertoires of sorted CD4+ and CD8+ blood T cells from severe aplastic anemia patients and healthy subjects. Ficoll-Paque density gradient centrifugation was used to isolate peripheral blood mononuclear cells. Before DNA extraction, CD4+ and CD8+ T cells were sorted by FACS or by magnetic beads. Reading the germline V gene (reference sequence) gives CDR1 SGHKS and CDR2 YYEKEE. Including the terminal cysteine and phenylalanine, the CDR3 comprises 15 residues. Only CDR3 DNA remains: 45 bases, in frame from the first base. V drops 3 bases and J drops 3 bases, leaving 15 bases in between. This clonotype was detected many times. The antigen this receptor binds is unknown. One base away there is no much larger clone; base qualities are not given. The full study reports these points: Patients and healthy controls showed no significant difference in CD8+ Simpson's diversity (P=0.060). Roughly 30 CD8+ CDR3 sequences were found to be shared between patients and controls, but these sequences appeared to be highly expressed in patients and within the immunodominant clones of the patients.

Genomic DNA was used as template for profiling of TCR beta VDJ combinations and CDR3 sequences. An Illumina HiSeq 2000 was used for TCR repertoire sequencing. Under the source paper's analysis protocol: TRBV/TRBJ rearrangement plots, CDR3 size and DJ length profiles, and Simpson's diversity index were used to assess repertoires. The immunodominant clone was defined as the most abundant DNA sequence in deep sequencing data. CDR3 amino acid sequences were screened for sharing across subjects and compared with published repertoires and the VDJdb database. The raw public data were reprocessed by TCRdb itself: fastp quality trimming at Q25, MiXCR clonotype calling, in-frame beta chains only. A single entry per CDR3 protein holds the most common genes and DNA from its merged rows. TCRdb's processing, not the authors', yielded these V and J calls. In all, the sample holds about 160,000 distinct CDR3 sequences, and 35% to 55% of those were seen once. Approximately 1% of the sample goes to the ten largest clones.

The origin of this receptor is a human donor in good health. The V and J genes are TRBV5-5 and TRBJ1-1; there is no confident call for the D gene. Sequenced: sorted CD4+, CD8+, or CD8+CD57+ T cells (not recorded which) from PBMCs. The DNA sequence is given as TGTGCCAGCAGCTATTGGGGATTTGGGGACACTGAAGCTTTCTTT. Protein translation: CASSYWGFGDTEAFF.